This is a list of T cell receptor beta chains from one sample in a study of blood T cell repertoires in COVID-19. TCRdb keeps only in-frame clones here, not all; method: immunoSEQ multiplex PCR. The repertoire has tens of thousands of clones, about three quarters of them found once; the top ten carry under 40%. What was sequenced was peripheral blood. These receptors were obtained from a woman in her sixties or seventies with acute or convalescent COVID-19. Each CDR3 is given without its conserved first and last residue. Fields, in order: V gene, clone size, CDR3 protein. Expanded clones get a size class; other rows say once, few or many, or leave the size out.

v_call: TRBV15; clone_size: .; cdr3_aa: ATSRARTGPGTEAF
v_call: TRBV7-7; clone_size: .; cdr3_aa: ASSDPHGDRGILGSPLH
v_call: TRBV19; clone_size: .; cdr3_aa: ASSSGTSGGETQY
v_call: TRBV15; clone_size: once; cdr3_aa: ATSTRDSPFSGNTIY
v_call: TRBV11-3; clone_size: .; cdr3_aa: ASSLNAGRRADTQY
v_call: TRBV27; clone_size: .; cdr3_aa: ASSLSSGDQPQH
v_call: TRBV28; clone_size: few; cdr3_aa: ASRKQGANQPQH
v_call: TRBV6-5; clone_size: .; cdr3_aa: ASSQSGANVLT
v_call: TRBV7-8; clone_size: .; cdr3_aa: ASSELGQGGEKLF
v_call: TRBV5-1; clone_size: medium-sized; cdr3_aa: ASSPGLAGGPWTGELF
v_call: TRBV11-2; clone_size: .; cdr3_aa: ASSLDGTGVNSPLH
v_call: TRBV7-9; clone_size: .; cdr3_aa: ASSGWTTNYGYT
v_call: TRBV14; clone_size: .; cdr3_aa: ASSTGKGTEAF
v_call: TRBV7-8; clone_size: .; cdr3_aa: ASSSRVRGSGLNTGELF
v_call: TRBV12-3/TRBV12-4; clone_size: .; cdr3_aa: ASSRGNQPQH
v_call: TRBV7-9; clone_size: .; cdr3_aa: ASSPFGGDTEAF
v_call: TRBV10-2; clone_size: .; cdr3_aa: ATQGSFNTEAF
v_call: TRBV27; clone_size: .; cdr3_aa: ASSLRTPVPLNNQPQH
v_call: TRBV29-1; clone_size: .; cdr3_aa: SVEDRRELF
v_call: TRBV30; clone_size: .; cdr3_aa: AWKQGTYEQY
v_call: TRBV19; clone_size: .; cdr3_aa: ATQEQNTIY
v_call: TRBV4-2; clone_size: .; cdr3_aa: ASSQGGVGETQY
v_call: TRBV14; clone_size: .; cdr3_aa: ASSSGLAGGPDEQF
v_call: TRBV13; clone_size: few; cdr3_aa: ASSSFTGELF
v_call: TRBV15; clone_size: .; cdr3_aa: ATSRDATGPSPLH
v_call: TRBV7-7; clone_size: .; cdr3_aa: ASSLSGQGASTGELF
v_call: TRBV27; clone_size: few; cdr3_aa: ASSPGGLGNQPQH
v_call: TRBV5-6; clone_size: .; cdr3_aa: ASSLTFQDTQY
v_call: TRBV19; clone_size: .; cdr3_aa: ASSSIGQGQHEQY
v_call: TRBV30; clone_size: .; cdr3_aa: AWSPGGQGEAF
v_call: TRBV5-4; clone_size: .; cdr3_aa: ASSRDRGRTEAF
v_call: TRBV5-3; clone_size: .; cdr3_aa: ARSLLASSYEQY
v_call: TRBV7-6; clone_size: .; cdr3_aa: ASSLRGGTEAF
v_call: TRBV6-6; clone_size: .; cdr3_aa: ATAYGLGTDTQY
v_call: TRBV5-1; clone_size: .; cdr3_aa: ASSLVRGFSTDTQY
v_call: TRBV7-7; clone_size: .; cdr3_aa: ASSLPPGTVFTSSYEQY
v_call: TRBV12-3/TRBV12-4; clone_size: .; cdr3_aa: ASSGFTEQY
v_call: TRBV5-8; clone_size: .; cdr3_aa: ASSPGPGVRSPLH
v_call: TRBV25-1; clone_size: .; cdr3_aa: ASSAGGGKNTEAF
v_call: TRBV3-1/TRBV3-2; clone_size: .; cdr3_aa: ASSLDRGSYNEQF
v_call: TRBV2; clone_size: .; cdr3_aa: ASSDQGPSLEQY
v_call: TRBV6-5; clone_size: .; cdr3_aa: ASSTTSGSFGEQF
v_call: TRBV6-2/TRBV6-3; clone_size: few; cdr3_aa: ASSIPSGSLSYNEQF
v_call: TRBV29-1; clone_size: .; cdr3_aa: SSSRDEQF
v_call: TRBV19; clone_size: .; cdr3_aa: ASKTGQGSYEQY
v_call: TRBV7-9; clone_size: .; cdr3_aa: ASSLDSNTEAF
v_call: TRBV15; clone_size: many; cdr3_aa: ATSRTGDYGYT
v_call: TRBV28; clone_size: .; cdr3_aa: ASSSRLINEQF
v_call: TRBV3-1/TRBV3-2; clone_size: few; cdr3_aa: ASSRGVDRAYEQY
v_call: TRBV7-8; clone_size: .; cdr3_aa: ASSLAWTSDTQY
v_call: TRBV7-2; clone_size: once; cdr3_aa: ASSLGGVYEQY
v_call: TRBV6-5; clone_size: .; cdr3_aa: ASSPQGAPDTQY
v_call: TRBV5-1; clone_size: .; cdr3_aa: ASSLTSTGELF